The 26 T cell receptor beta chains below all came from one sample that was sequenced in a study of graft-versus-host responses after intestinal transplantation (dated by TCRdb to 2020 to 2022). The library came from the immunoSEQ multiplex PCR assay. Drawn from immuneACCESS, this table holds only the in-frame rearrangements with V and J called that TCRdb kept. Clones are partly lost; checked studies trace under half to an unresolved V gene and leave the rest unexplained. The sample records some 96,000 clones, around 90% of which are singletons. 15% to 20% of the sample is held by the ten biggest clonotypes. The input for sequencing was PBMCs, taken approximately 470 days after intestinal transplant. These receptors were taken from a human patient who received an intestinal transplant, so some T cells may come from the graft donor.

The chain couples TRBV5-1 to TRBJ2-1, with D tentatively TRBD1 (6 bases). The CDR3 is 14 residues long. Germline V gene lookup returns CDR1 SGHRS and CDR2 YFSETQ. V lost 0 bases, J lost 6 bases, and 10 bases lay in between. The CDR3 DNA follows: TGCGCCAGCAGCTTGGCAGGACAGCCCAATGAGCAGTTCTTC. This encodes CASSLAGQPNEQFF.

This clone came up once. The rearrangement joins TRBV11-2 to TRBJ2-2, with 7 bases that match TRBD2. The germline V gene encodes CDR1 SGHAT and CDR2 FQNNGV. Trimming took 0 bases from V and 4 from J; bases not matched to a gene: 5. CDR3 length equals 16 residues. CDR3 protein: CASSLDPTSFTGELFF. The CDR3, as DNA: TGTGCCAGCAGCTTAGACCCGACTAGCTTCACCGGGGAGCTGTTTTTT.

The chain has TRBV2 and TRBJ1-5; D is unresolved. There are 14 residues in the CDR3. V was cut by 1 base and J by 11 bases, with 15 bases left in between. The germline CDR1 and CDR2 sequences are SNHLY and FYNNEI. In nucleotides, the CDR3 is TGTGCCAGCAGTGAAGGGGTGGGCGGTCGGACCCAGCATTTT. Protein: CASSEGVGGRTQHF.

The chain is built from TRBV9 and TRBJ2-1; 9 bases are a match to TRBD2. Trimming cost V 3 bases and J 2 bases; bases outside gene matches: 3. There are 15 residues in the CDR3. CDR1 is SGDLS, CDR2 YYNGEE, per germline. CDR3 nucleotides: TGTGCCAGCAGCGCAGTAGCGGGGGCCTACAATGAGCAGTTCTTC. This codes for CASSAVAGAYNEQFF.

In nucleotides, the CDR3 is TGTGCTAGTGGTTTGAGACGGACTAGACGAAACACCGGGGAGCTGTTTTTT. Its translation: CASGLRRTRRNTGELFF. The genes are TRBV12-5 and TRBJ2-2; 7 bases map to TRBD2. The CDR3 sequence is 17 residues long. The J segment lost 2 bases and the V segment lost 2 bases, leaving 8 bases of the junction unmatched. Looked up from germline, CDR1 is LGHNT and CDR2 is FRNRAP.

The chain carries TRBV6-5 and TRBJ2-7, with D possibly TRBD1 on 5 matching bases. This CDR3 has 14 amino acids. The V gene's germline CDR1 is MNHEY and CDR2 SVGAGI. V gave up 6 bases and J gave up 0 bases, with 12 bases separating them. In DNA form, the CDR3 reads TGTGCCAGCAGCCCAGGGTGGTCCTCCTACGAGCAGTACTTC. Its translation: CASSPGWSSYEQYF.

The chain is built from TRBV6-5 and TRBJ1-5; D remains ambiguous. Trimming took off 2 bases at V and 6 bases at J, with 8 bases between the two ends. This CDR3 spans 13 amino acids. In germline, CDR1 is MNHEY, CDR2 SVGAGI. The CDR3 coding sequence is TGTGCCAGCAGTTACGGGATGGGTCAGCCCCAGCATTTT. This encodes CASSYGMGQPQHF.

V and J are TRBV19 and TRBJ1-4; D is unclear. Germline CDR1 reads LNHDA; CDR2 reads SQIVND (reference sequence). The CDR3 is made up of 13 amino acids. Trimming pared 6 bases from V and 8 bases from J, leaving 13 bases between. In nucleotides, the CDR3 is TGTGCCAGTAGCCCCCGGAGTAGGGAAAAACTGTTTTTT. It yields the protein CASSPRSREKLFF.

The rearrangement uses TRBV5-8 and TRBJ2-3; TRBD1 aligns across 9 bases. The trim removed 4 bases at V and 7 bases at J, leaving 4 bases unmatched. The CDR3 totals 13 residues. CDR1 and CDR2 (germline): SGHTS, YDEGEE. This CDR3 reads CASSRDRANTQYF. For the CDR3, the DNA is TGTGCCAGCAGCAGGGACAGGGCAAATACGCAGTATTTT.

This clone was counted a single time. CDR3 region: CASSPPLGGRGDTQYF. The CDR3 nucleotides are TGTGCCAGCAGCCCCCCTTTGGGAGGGCGGGGAGATACGCAGTATTTT. The gene calls are TRBV9 and TRBJ2-3; 7 nucleotides line up with TRBD2. The germline V gene encodes CDR1 SGDLS and CDR2 YYNGEE. This CDR3 contains 16 residues. The ends lost 4 bases at V and 5 bases at J; junction bases unmatched: 13. Full variable domain (remainder filled in from reference TRBV9 and TRBJ2-3): DSGVTQTPKHLITATGQRVTLRCSPRSGDLSVYWYQQSLDQGLQFLIQYYNGEERAKGNILERFSAQQFPDLHSELNLSSLELGDSALYFCASSPPLGGRGDTQYFGPGTRLTVL.

V usage is TRBV5-1 and J usage is TRBJ1-3, with a tentative D call TRBD1 (5 bases). This CDR3 contains 16 residues. V lost 0 bases and J lost 2, with 12 bases in between. Germline CDR1 SGHRS, CDR2 YFSETQ. The CDR3: CASSLGQGETGNTIYF. The CDR3 DNA reads TGCGCCAGCAGCTTGGGGCAGGGAGAGACTGGAAACACCATATATTTT.

This chain links TRBV4-1 with TRBJ2-1; 11 bases agree with TRBD2. This CDR3 has 16 residues. Germline V gene lookup returns CDR1 MGHRA and CDR2 YSYEKL. V lost 4 bases, J lost 4 bases, and 6 bases stayed unmatched. CDR3 loop: CASSLAGGPSYNEQFF. CDR3 sequence (DNA): TGCGCCAGCAGCCTAGCGGGGGGGCCCTCGTACAATGAGCAGTTCTTC.

The J gene is TRBJ2-7, the V gene TRBV6-5; TRBD1 matches 7 bases. The germline V gene has CDR1 MNHEY and CDR2 SVGAGI. V gave up 8 bases and J gave up 7 bases; unmatched junction bases: 8. The CDR3 runs to 12 residues. The CDR3 here is CASVTTGAEQYF. In nucleotides, the CDR3 is TGTGCCAGCGTCACAACAGGGGCTGAGCAGTACTTC.

This clone was detected a few times. The chain combines TRBV7-9 with TRBJ1-1; D unclear. Germline values: CDR1 SEHNR, CDR2 FQNEAQ (reference sequence). CDR3 length: 12 amino acids. V lost 2 bases and J lost 1, with 2 bases in between. CDR3 nucleotides: TGTGCCAGCAGCTTACAGAACACTGAAGCTTTCTTT. Translation: CASSLQNTEAFF. The full variable domain, completed using reference TRBV7-9 and TRBJ1-1, is DTGVSQNPRHKITKRGQNVTFRCDPISEHNRLYWYRQTLGQGPEFLTYFQNEAQLEKSRLLSDRFSAERPKGSFSTLEIQRTEQGDSAMYLCASSLQNTEAFFGQGTRLTVV.

The chain joins TRBV18 to TRBJ1-4; no reliable D call. The V end lost 3 bases, the J end lost 3 bases, and 14 bases lay between the germline ends. CDR1 KGHSH and CDR2 LQKENI come from the germline V gene. This CDR3 is built from 16 residues. CDR3 in DNA: TGTGCCAGCTCACCGGTTGGCGGACCACCTAATGAAAAACTGTTTTTT. Translated, it gives CASSPVGGPPNEKLFF. Full variable domain (missing parts from reference TRBV18 and TRBJ1-4): NAGVMQNPRHLVRRRGQEARLRCSPMKGHSHVYWYRQLPEEGLKFMVYLQKENIIDESGMPKERFSAEFPKEGPSILRIQQVVRGDSAAYFCASSPVGGPPNEKLFFGSGTQLSVL.

This chain joins TRBV10-2 and TRBJ2-7; no clear D gene. This CDR3 region has 13 residues. Germline values: CDR1 WSHSY, CDR2 SAAADI. The germline V and J ends were trimmed by 2 bases and 3 bases, with 8 bases remaining between them. CDR3: CASSEDLHYEQYF. The DNA of the CDR3 is TGCGCCAGCAGTGAGGACCTACACTACGAGCAGTACTTC.

The chain recombines TRBV6-1 with TRBJ2-7, with TRBD1 matching over 9 bases. The CDR3 totals 14 residues. CDR1 is MNHNS, CDR2 SASEGT, per germline. The junction had 8 bases not matched to a gene; V was cut back by 8 bases and J by 3 bases. CDR3 protein: CASGDRVGSYEQYF. The DNA of the CDR3 is TGTGCCAGCGGGGACAGGGTAGGGAGCTACGAGCAGTACTTC.

This clone was seen a few times. The rearrangement joins TRBV6-6 to TRBJ2-1, with D possibly TRBD1 on 6 matching bases. Germline CDR1 is MNHNY and CDR2 is SVGAGI (reference sequence). This CDR3 region has 12 residues. V lost 5 bases and J lost 8, with 10 bases in between. CDR3 nucleotides: TGTGCCAGCAGTGCACAGGGCTATGAGCAGTTCTTC. It yields the protein CASSAQGYEQFF.

This clone was observed once. This CDR3 reads CASSLARVATYNEQFF. The CDR3, as DNA: TGTGCCAGCAGCCTAGCCCGGGTAGCTACCTACAATGAGCAGTTCTTC. This chain uses TRBV6-6 with TRBJ2-1; D is perhaps TRBD2 (5 bases). Trimming pared 6 bases from V and 2 bases from J, leaving 17 bases between. The CDR3 covers 16 residues. Germline CDR1 reads MNHNY; CDR2 reads SVGAGI (reference sequence).

The chain joins TRBV6-5 to TRBJ2-5; D is perhaps TRBD1 (5 bases). Germline values: CDR1 MNHEY, CDR2 SVGAGI. The CDR3 spans 15 residues. V was cut by 2 bases and J by 5 bases, with 15 bases left in between. Here the CDR3 reads CASSYGQGGWETQYF. Written as DNA, the CDR3 is TGTGCCAGCAGTTACGGTCAGGGTGGATGGGAGACCCAGTACTTC.

This clone appeared a single time. This chain connects TRBV5-1 to TRBJ2-1; D remains unclear. Germline lookup yields CDR1 SGHRS and CDR2 YFSETQ. This CDR3 comprises 11 residues. Deletions cut 8 bases from V and 5 bases from J, with 8 bases between. In DNA, the CDR3 is TGCGCCAGTAGCCAGAACAATGAGCAGTTCTTC. This encodes CASSQNNEQFF.

This chain joins TRBV7-9 and TRBJ1-2; 7 positions match TRBD1. Per germline, CDR1 SEHNR and CDR2 FQNEAQ (reference sequence). V shed 0 bases and J 7 bases; nucleotides not matched to a gene: 5. This CDR3 comprises 14 residues. This CDR3 is CASSLAVAGGGYTF. CDR3 sequence (DNA): TGTGCCAGCAGCTTAGCGGTAGCAGGGGGTGGCTACACCTTC. Combining the CDR3 with reference TRBV7-9 and TRBJ1-2 gives the whole variable domain DTGVSQNPRHKITKRGQNVTFRCDPISEHNRLYWYRQTLGQGPEFLTYFQNEAQLEKSRLLSDRFSAERPKGSFSTLEIQRTEQGDSAMYLCASSLAVAGGGYTFGSGTRLTVV.

This clone was picked up one time. The chain carries TRBV6-4 and TRBJ1-2; 9 bases are shared with TRBD1. The germline gives CDR1 MRHNA, CDR2 SNTAGT. J was trimmed by 3 bases and V by 6 bases; bases with no gene match: 8. The CDR3 is 15 amino acids. CDR3 nucleotide sequence: TGTGCCAGCAGCCCCGGGACAGGGCCCTACTATGGCTACACCTTC. This codes for CASSPGTGPYYGYTF.

The V call is TRBV18, the J call TRBJ2-1; 7 bases align to TRBD2. This CDR3 spans 12 amino acids. Germline V gene lookup returns CDR1 KGHSH and CDR2 LQKENI. Losses at the gene ends were 2 bases for V and 9 bases for J; bases not matched to a gene: 1. CDR3 in DNA: TGTGCCAGCTCACCATGGGAGGGTGAGCAGTTCTTC. Protein: CASSPWEGEQFF.

The chain uses TRBV18 and TRBJ2-1; D ambiguous. The CDR3 spans 15 residues. The ends were cut back, 0 bases at V and 7 bases at J, with 13 bases in the middle. Germline V lookup: CDR1 KGHSH, CDR2 LQKENI. CDR3 protein: CASSPPVAPWNEQFF. DNA for the CDR3: TGTGCCAGCTCACCACCGGTTGCACCCTGGAATGAGCAGTTCTTC.

Turning to this clone: Other nucleotide sequences from this sample produce the same CDR3. This rearrangement joins TRBV27 to TRBJ1-1; unclear D gene. The V and J ends lost 2 bases and 2 bases respectively, with 6 bases between them. The CDR3 runs to 13 residues. CDR1 is MNHEY, CDR2 SMNVEV, per germline (reference sequence). CDR3: CASSLGGNTEAFF. CDR3 nucleotides: TGTGCCAGCAGTTTAGGAGGTAACACTGAAGCTTTCTTT.